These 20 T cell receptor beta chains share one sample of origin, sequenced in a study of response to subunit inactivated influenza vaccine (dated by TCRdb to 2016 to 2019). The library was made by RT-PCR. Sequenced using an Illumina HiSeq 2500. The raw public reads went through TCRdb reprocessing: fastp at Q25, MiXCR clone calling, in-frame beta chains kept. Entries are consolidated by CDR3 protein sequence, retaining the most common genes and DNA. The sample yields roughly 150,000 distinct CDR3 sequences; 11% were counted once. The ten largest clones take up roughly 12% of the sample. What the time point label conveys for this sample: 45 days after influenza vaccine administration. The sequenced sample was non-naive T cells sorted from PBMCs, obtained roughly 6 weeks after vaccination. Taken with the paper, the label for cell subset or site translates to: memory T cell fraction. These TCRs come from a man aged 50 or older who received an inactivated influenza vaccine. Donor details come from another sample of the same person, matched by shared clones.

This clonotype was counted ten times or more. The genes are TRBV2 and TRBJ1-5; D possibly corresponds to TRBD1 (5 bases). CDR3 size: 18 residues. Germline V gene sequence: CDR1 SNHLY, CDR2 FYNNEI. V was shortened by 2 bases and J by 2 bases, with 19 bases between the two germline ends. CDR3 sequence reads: CASSEREGSQSGNQPQHF. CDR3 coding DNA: TGTGCCAGCAGTGAAAGGGAGGGGAGCCAGAGCGGCAATCAGCCCCAGCATTTT.

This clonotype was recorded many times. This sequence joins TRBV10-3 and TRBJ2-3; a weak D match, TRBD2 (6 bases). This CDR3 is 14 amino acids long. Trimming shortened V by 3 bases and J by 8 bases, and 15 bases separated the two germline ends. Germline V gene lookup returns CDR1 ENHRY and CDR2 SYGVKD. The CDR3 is CAISDGRRGGTQYF. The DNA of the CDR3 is TGTGCCATCAGTGATGGCCGGCGGGGAGGTACGCAGTATTTT.

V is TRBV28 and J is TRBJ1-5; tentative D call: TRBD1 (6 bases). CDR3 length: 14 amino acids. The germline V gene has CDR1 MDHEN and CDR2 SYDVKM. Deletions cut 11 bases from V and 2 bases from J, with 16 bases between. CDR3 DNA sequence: TGTGCCGGGAGCTCGGACAGTCGCAATCAGCCCCAGCATTTT. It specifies CAGSSDSRNQPQHF.

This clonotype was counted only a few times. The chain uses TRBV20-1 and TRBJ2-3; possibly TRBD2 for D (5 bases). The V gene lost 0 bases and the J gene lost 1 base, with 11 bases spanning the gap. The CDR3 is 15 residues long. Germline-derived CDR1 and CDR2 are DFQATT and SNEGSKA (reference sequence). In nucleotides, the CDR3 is TGCAGTGCTAGAGATGGAGGACGCGGCACAGATACGCAGTATTTT. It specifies CSARDGGRGTDTQYF.

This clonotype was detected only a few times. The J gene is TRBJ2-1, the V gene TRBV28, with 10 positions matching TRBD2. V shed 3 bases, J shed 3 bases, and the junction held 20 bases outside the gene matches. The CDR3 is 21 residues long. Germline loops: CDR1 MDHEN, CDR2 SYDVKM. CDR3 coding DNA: TGTGCCAGCAGTTTGTCGGGTTCGGGTTGGATACTAGCGGGGAACTACAATGAGCAGTTCTTC. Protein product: CASSLSGSGWILAGNYNEQFF.

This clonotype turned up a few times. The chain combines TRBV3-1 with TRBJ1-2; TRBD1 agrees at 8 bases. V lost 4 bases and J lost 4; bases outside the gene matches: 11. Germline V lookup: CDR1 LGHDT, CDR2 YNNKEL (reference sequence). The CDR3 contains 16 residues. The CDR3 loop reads CASSPGQGTFFYGYTF. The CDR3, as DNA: TGTGCCAGCAGCCCAGGACAGGGCACCTTTTTCTATGGCTACACCTTC.

For the CDR3, the DNA is TGTGCCAGCAGTGAACCGGGACAGGGGAGCGATACGCAGTATTTT. Its translation: CASSEPGQGSDTQYF. This chain uses TRBV25-1 with TRBJ2-3; 10 nucleotides align to TRBD1. Trimming took 2 bases from V and 6 from J; bases not matched to a gene: 5. CDR1 and CDR2 from the germline V gene are MGHDK and SYGVNS. The CDR3 length is 15 residues.

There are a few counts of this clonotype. CDR3 protein: CASSFFRATATEAFF. CDR3 coding DNA: TGTGCCAGCAGTTTTTTCAGGGCCACCGCCACTGAAGCTTTCTTT. V gene TRBV27 combines with J gene TRBJ1-1, with D possibly being TRBD1 (5 bases). Germline V gene sequence: CDR1 MNHEY, CDR2 SMNVEV (reference sequence). The CDR3 is 15 amino acids. Deletions cut 3 bases from V and 4 bases from J, with 15 bases between.

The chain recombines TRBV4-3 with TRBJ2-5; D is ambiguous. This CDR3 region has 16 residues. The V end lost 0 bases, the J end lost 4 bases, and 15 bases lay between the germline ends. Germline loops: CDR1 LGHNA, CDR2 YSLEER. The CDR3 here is CASSQDPSGVGETQYF. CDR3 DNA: TGCGCCAGCAGCCAAGATCCCAGTGGAGTGGGAGAGACCCAGTACTTC.

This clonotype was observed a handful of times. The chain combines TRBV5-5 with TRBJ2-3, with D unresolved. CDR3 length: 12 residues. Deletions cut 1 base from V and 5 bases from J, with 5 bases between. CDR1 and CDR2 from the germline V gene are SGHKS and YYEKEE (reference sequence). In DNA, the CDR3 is TGTGCCAGCAGCTTGTGGGGAGATACGCAGTATTTT. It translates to CASSLWGDTQYF.

The CDR3 coding sequence is TGTGCCAGCAGCTCAAGGACAGGGGCGAACATTCAGTACTTC. It translates to CASSSRTGANIQYF. The genes are TRBV7-9 and TRBJ2-4; 9 nucleotides align to TRBD1. CDR1 is SEHNR, CDR2 FQNEAQ, per germline (reference sequence). V gave up 4 bases and J gave up 7 bases; unmatched junction bases: 5. The CDR3 runs 14 residues.

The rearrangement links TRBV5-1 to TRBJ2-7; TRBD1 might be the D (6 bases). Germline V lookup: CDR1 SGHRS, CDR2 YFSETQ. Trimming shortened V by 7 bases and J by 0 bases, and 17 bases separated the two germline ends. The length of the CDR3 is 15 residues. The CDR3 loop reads CASGPGQPPSYEQYF. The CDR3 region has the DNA TGCGCCAGCGGGCCCGGACAGCCTCCCTCCTACGAGCAGTACTTC.

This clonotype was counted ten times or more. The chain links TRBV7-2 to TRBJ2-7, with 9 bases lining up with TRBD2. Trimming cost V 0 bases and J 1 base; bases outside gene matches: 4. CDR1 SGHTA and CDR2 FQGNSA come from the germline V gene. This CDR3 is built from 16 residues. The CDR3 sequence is CASSLAGGGGSYEQYF. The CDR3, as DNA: TGTGCCAGCAGCTTAGCGGGCGGGGGGGGATCCTACGAGCAGTACTTC.

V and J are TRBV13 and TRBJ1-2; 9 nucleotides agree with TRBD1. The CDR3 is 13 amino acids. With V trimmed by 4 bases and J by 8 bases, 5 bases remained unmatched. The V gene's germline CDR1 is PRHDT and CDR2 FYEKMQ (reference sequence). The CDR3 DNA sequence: TGTGCCAGCAGCTCCGGGACAGGGCTAGGCTACACCTTC. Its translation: CASSSGTGLGYTF. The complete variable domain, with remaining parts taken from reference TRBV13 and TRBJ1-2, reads AAGVIQSPRHLIKEKRETATLKCYPIPRHDTVYWYQQGPGQDPQFLISFYEKMQSDKGSIPDRFSAQQFSDYHSELNMSSLELGDSALYFCASSSGTGLGYTFGSGTRLTVV.

Here the CDR3 reads CASSMQTGGTNTGELFF. DNA for the CDR3: TGCGCCAGCAGCATGCAGACAGGGGGCACGAACACCGGGGAGCTGTTTTTT. The chain combines TRBV5-1 with TRBJ2-2, with 10 nucleotides matching TRBD1. This CDR3 is 17 amino acids long. V lost 4 bases, J lost 0 bases, and 6 bases stayed unmatched. Germline V gene sequence: CDR1 SGHRS, CDR2 YFSETQ.

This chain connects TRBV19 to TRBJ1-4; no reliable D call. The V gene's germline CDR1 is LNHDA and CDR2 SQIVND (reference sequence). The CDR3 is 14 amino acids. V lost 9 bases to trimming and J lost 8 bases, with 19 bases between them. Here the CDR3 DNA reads TGTGCCAGCTCCCCTCAGCTATCGGGGGAAAAACTGTTTTTT. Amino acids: CASSPQLSGEKLFF.

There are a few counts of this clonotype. CDR3 in DNA: TGTGCCAGCAGCTTAGGGGACACTAGCAATCAGCCCCAGCATTTT. The encoded protein is CASSLGDTSNQPQHF. The rearrangement joins TRBV7-9 to TRBJ1-5; weak D call: TRBD1 (6 bases). Deletions cut 1 base from V and 0 bases from J, with 7 bases between. Germline CDR1 is SEHNR and CDR2 is FQNEAQ (reference sequence). The CDR3 sequence is 15 residues long.

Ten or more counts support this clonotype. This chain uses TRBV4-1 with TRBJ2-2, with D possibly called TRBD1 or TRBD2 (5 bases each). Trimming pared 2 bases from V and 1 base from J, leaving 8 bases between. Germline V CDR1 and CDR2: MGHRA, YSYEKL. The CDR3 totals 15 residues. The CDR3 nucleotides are TGCGCCAGCAGCCAACAGAGGGGGAACACCGGGGAGCTGTTTTTT. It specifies CASSQQRGNTGELFF.

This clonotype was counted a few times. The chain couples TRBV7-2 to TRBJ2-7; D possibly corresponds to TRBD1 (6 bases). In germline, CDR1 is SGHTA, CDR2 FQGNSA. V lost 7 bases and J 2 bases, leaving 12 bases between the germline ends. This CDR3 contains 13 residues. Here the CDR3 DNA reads TGTGCCAGCATGTCCCAGGGGACCTACGAGCAGTACTTC. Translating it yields CASMSQGTYEQYF.

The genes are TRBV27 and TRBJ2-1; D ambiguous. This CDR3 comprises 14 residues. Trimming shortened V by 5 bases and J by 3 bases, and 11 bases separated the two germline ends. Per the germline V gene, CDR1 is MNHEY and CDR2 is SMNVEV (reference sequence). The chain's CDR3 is CASSRSLHYNEQFF. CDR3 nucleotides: TGTGCCAGCAGTCGATCACTCCACTACAATGAGCAGTTCTTC.